A selection of T cell receptor beta chains follows, all from one sample in a study of T cell responses to AZD1222 COVID-19 vaccine. Some clones are missing from TCRdb's copy, which holds only in-frame ones; the method was immunoSEQ multiplex PCR. This sample has about 120,000 clones, with 91% found just once. The specimen comprised peripheral blood, sampled on day 0 of AZD1222 vaccination. These receptors all come from an adult in good health. Both conserved end residues are part of each CDR3. D genes are given only for firm matches. The size field is filled for only some rows; it gives once, few, many or a size class.

v_call	j_call	clone_size	d_call	cdr3_length	cdr3_aa	cdr3_nt
TRBV7-2	TRBJ2-1	.	.	13	CASSQTPVNEQFF	TGTGCCAGCAGCCAGACACCGGTCAATGAGCAGTTCTTC
TRBV7-3	TRBJ2-7	.	.	12	CASSLLGGEQYF	TGTGCCAGCAGCTTACTTGGGGGCGAGCAGTACTTC
TRBV6-5	TRBJ1-1	few	TRBD1	14	CASSPGQGNTEAFF	TGTGCCAGCAGTCCGGGACAGGGAAACACTGAAGCTTTCTTT
TRBV2	TRBJ2-5	few	TRBD2	16	CASRQQGLAGGETQYF	TGTGCCAGCAGACAACAAGGACTAGCGGGGGGAGAGACCCAGTACTTC
TRBV4-3	TRBJ1-4	.	.	15	CASSHYGDNREKLFF	TGCGCCAGCAGCCACTACGGAGACAATCGTGAAAAACTGTTTTTT
TRBV7-9	TRBJ2-7	.	TRBD2	16	CASSLGLAGGTYEQYF	TGTGCCAGCAGCTTAGGACTAGCGGGGGGAACCTACGAGCAGTACTTC
TRBV5-5	TRBJ2-2	.	TRBD1	16	CASSLSRGLSTGELFF	TGTGCCAGCAGCTTGTCCAGGGGGCTGAGCACCGGGGAGCTGTTTTTT
TRBV30	TRBJ1-5	.	.	13	CAWSVLGDQPQHF	TGTGCCTGGAGTGTACTCGGCGATCAGCCCCAGCATTTT
TRBV6-5	TRBJ1-2	.	.	11	CASVSVGGYTF	TGTGCCAGCGTTAGTGTAGGTGGCTACACCTTC
TRBV4-1	TRBJ2-3	.	.	16	CASSPGPGSSTDTQYF	TGCGCCAGCAGCCCCGGCCCTGGCTCTAGCACAGATACGCAGTATTTT
TRBV6-5	TRBJ1-4	.	.	15	CASSYSRAGNEKLFF	TGTGCCAGCAGTTACTCGAGGGCCGGGAATGAAAAACTGTTTTTT
TRBV2	TRBJ1-4	.	.	14	CASSDGGLGEKLFF	TGTGCCAGCAGTGATGGGGGGCTAGGGGAAAAACTGTTTTTT
TRBV12-3/TRBV12-4	TRBJ2-1	.	.	13	CAGSTGSRNEQFF	TGTGCCGGCTCTACAGGGTCTCGGAATGAGCAGTTCTTC
TRBV27	TRBJ2-5	.	TRBD2	16	CASSHSTASGQETQYF	TGTGCCAGCAGCCACTCTACTGCTAGCGGTCAAGAGACCCAGTACTTC
TRBV10-3	TRBJ1-5	.	.	14	CAIGQSGSNQPQHF	TGTGCCATTGGACAGTCGGGTAGCAATCAGCCCCAGCATTTT
TRBV9	TRBJ2-2	.	TRBD2	18	CASSVVPGTSGGPGELFF	TGTGCCAGCAGCGTAGTTCCCGGGACTAGCGGGGGGCCCGGGGAGCTGTTTTTT